The entry below describes one TCR beta chain. The CDR3 has 16 residues. V was pared by 1 base and J by 2 bases, with 13 bases between. CDR1 and CDR2 (germline): SGHRS, YFSETQ. The entry originates in a study of blood T cell repertoires in COVID-19. About the research overall: Whether acute or convalescent, the COVID-19 samples came from the United States, Italy and Spain.

In the source study's methods: Amplified reference gene primers provided the basis for estimating nucleated cell counts. Using immunoSEQ multiplex PCR, the repertoire was profiled, and TCRdb retains in-frame clones only, with some absent. That table is the source of V, J and clone size, and D and trimming were worked out from the DNA. The sample includes some 330,000 clones, roughly 90% of them seen just once. Across about 22 US areas, participants ranged in age from 18 to 89 years. Self-reported history from a screening survey and questionnaire set each donor's cohort. The sequencing sample was made of PBMCs or T cells enriched from blood (not recorded which). This clonotype originated in a woman in her 30s who had recovered from COVID-19. J is TRBJ2-1 and V is TRBV5-1; D perhaps matches TRBD1 (5 bases). The DNA for the CDR3 is TGCGCCAGCAGCTTGTTCTTCGGACAACCCTACAATGAGCAGTTCTTC. Its protein is CASSLFFGQPYNEQFF.